This T cell receptor beta chain was found in a study of CD8+ T cells in alopecia areata. In each case, RNA was isolated and then reverse transcribed into cDNA as the sequencing template. Generated by immunoSEQ multiplex PCR, the TCRdb table keeps only in-frame clones and is missing some. Of 85,000 to 110,000 clones in the sample, roughly half were seen once. The CDR3 is 15 amino acids. Trimming cost V 4 bases and J 4 bases, with 17 bases left between them. CDR1 SGHRS and CDR2 YFSETQ come from the germline V gene. As regards this clone: What it binds is not known.

Study-wide results and caveats: Normal scalp had lower clonality than lesional scalp, with alopecia totalis/universalis lesions showing this most strongly. Tissue-resident alphabeta T cells belonging to normal skin likewise get sequenced within scalp specimens.

The specimen was CD4+ T cells sorted from blood. The chain combines TRBV5-1 with TRBJ2-5; TRBD1 or TRBD2 may be the D gene (5 bases each). The receptor was derived from a human donor in good health. For the CDR3, the DNA is TGCGCCAGCAGCCTGGGGGTCAGTATGGCAGAGACCCAGTACTTC. Its translation: CASSLGVSMAETQYF.